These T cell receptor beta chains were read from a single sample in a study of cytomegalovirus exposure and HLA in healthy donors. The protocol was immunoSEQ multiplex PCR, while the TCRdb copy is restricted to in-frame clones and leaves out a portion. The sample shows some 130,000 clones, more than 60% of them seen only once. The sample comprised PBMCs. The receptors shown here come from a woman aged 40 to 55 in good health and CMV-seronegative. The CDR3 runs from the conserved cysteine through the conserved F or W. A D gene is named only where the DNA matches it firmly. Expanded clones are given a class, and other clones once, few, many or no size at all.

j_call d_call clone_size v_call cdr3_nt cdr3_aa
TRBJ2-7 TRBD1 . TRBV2 TGTGCCAGCAGTGAACCAGGGGGCAACCAGGACGAGCAGTACTTC CASSEPGGNQDEQYF
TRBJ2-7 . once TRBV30 TGTGCCTGGGGACGGACAGTCTCCTACGAGCAGTACTTC CAWGRTVSYEQYF
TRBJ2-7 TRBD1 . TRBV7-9 TGTGCCAGCAGCTTTTCGACAGGGCCGAACTACGAGCAGTACTTC CASSFSTGPNYEQYF
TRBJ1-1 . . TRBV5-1 TGCGCCAGCAGCTTGAGCGGGACACCGAACACTGAAGCTTTCTTT CASSLSGTPNTEAFF
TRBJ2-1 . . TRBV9 TGTGCCAGCAGCGCGCAGGGTAGCTCCTACAATGAGCAGTTCTTC CASSAQGSSYNEQFF
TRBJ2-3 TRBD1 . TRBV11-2 TGTGCCAGCAGCTCCTCTTTAGGGACAGGCGCGGATACGCAGTATTTT CASSSSLGTGADTQYF
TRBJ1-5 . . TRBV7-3 TGTGCCAGCAGCTTAGGGGGGGAGGGTCAGCCCCAGCATTTT CASSLGGEGQPQHF
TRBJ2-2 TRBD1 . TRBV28 TGTGCCAGCAGTACGATGGGACAGGGAGGGACCGGGGAGCTGTTTTTT CASSTMGQGGTGELFF
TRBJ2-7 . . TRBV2 TGTGCCAGCAGTGAAGCGCTTGGAGGCGGGGTTTTCTACGAGCAGTACTTC CASSEALGGGVFYEQYF
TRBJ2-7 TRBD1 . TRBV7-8 TGTGCCAGCAGCTTGGGACAGGGGCCAACCTACGAGCAGTACTTC CASSLGQGPTYEQYF
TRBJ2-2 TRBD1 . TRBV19 TGTGCCAGTAGTATTAAAGGGTGGACAGGGACGAACACCGGGGAGCTGTTTTTT CASSIKGWTGTNTGELFF
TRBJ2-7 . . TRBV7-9 TGTGCCAGCAGCCGAACTGACAGGATCTACGAGCAGTACTTC CASSRTDRIYEQYF
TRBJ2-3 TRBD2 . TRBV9 TGTGCCAGCAGCGTAGGTACTAGCGGGATGCTCAGTACGCAGTATTTT CASSVGTSGMLSTQYF
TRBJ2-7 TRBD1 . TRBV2 TGTGCCAGCTCTGAGGGGGCTCCCGCCTACGAGCAGTACTTC CASSEGAPAYEQYF
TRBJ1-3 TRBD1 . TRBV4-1 TGCGCCAGCAGCCAAGAGCCGGGACAGGGAGCGGGAAACACCATATATTTT CASSQEPGQGAGNTIYF
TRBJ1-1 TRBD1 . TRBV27 TGTGCCAGCAGTAGATGGACAGGGGCCACTGAAGCTTTCTTT CASSRWTGATEAFF
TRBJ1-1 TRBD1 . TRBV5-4 TGTGCCAGCAGCTTGCGACCCCTGGGACAGATGAACACTGAAGCTTTCTTT CASSLRPLGQMNTEAFF
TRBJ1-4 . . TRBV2 TGTGCCAGCAGGGGTTGGAGGGTTGAAAAACTGTTTTTT CASRGWRVEKLFF
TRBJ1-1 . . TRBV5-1 TGCGCCAGCAGCTTACAGGGCATGAACACTGAAGCTTTCTTT CASSLQGMNTEAFF
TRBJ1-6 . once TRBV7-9 TGTGCCAGCAGCTCCTTTGAGGGCCCTAACTATTCACCCCTCCACTTT CASSSFEGPNYSPLHF
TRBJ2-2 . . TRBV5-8 TGTGCCAGCAGCCAGAGACAGATCACCGGGGAGCTGTTTTTT CASSQRQITGELFF
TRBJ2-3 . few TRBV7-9 TGTGCCAGCGGACCCAGCGGGCCGCAGGATACGCAGTATTTT CASGPSGPQDTQYF
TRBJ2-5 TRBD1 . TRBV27 TGTGCCAGCAGTTTATCCAGGACAGGGGAGGTGGAGCAGTACTTC CASSLSRTGEVEQYF
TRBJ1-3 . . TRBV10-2 TGCGCCAGCAGTGAGTGGAGCACTGGGAGGGGGTCTGGAAACACCATATATTTT CASSEWSTGRGSGNTIYF
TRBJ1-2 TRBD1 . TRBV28 TGTGCCAGCAGTTTGGACAGGCGCTATGGCTACACCTTC CASSLDRRYGYTF
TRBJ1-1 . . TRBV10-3 TGTGCCATCAGTGCCGCAGGGCAGAACACTGAAGCTTTCTTT CAISAAGQNTEAFF
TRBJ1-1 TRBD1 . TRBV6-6 TGTGCCTCCTACCGGGACAGCGCTCCGAACACTGAAGCTTTCTTT CASYRDSAPNTEAFF
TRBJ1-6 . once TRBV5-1 TGCGCCAGCAGGATGCTTCCGACAGGAATCTCACCCCTCCACTTT CASRMLPTGISPLHF
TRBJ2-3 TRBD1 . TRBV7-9 TGTGCCAGCAGCGAGAGGACAGGGTCAGATACGCAGTATTTT CASSERTGSDTQYF
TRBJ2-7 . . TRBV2 TGTGCCAGCAGCGCCACTAGAGGCGAGCAGTACTTC CASSATRGEQYF
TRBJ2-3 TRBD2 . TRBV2 TGTGCCAGCAGGAGAGGGACTAGCGGGAGCACAGATACGCAGTATTTT CASRRGTSGSTDTQYF
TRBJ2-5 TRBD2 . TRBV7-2 TGTGCCAGCACTCTCCCCCGGGGGGGGCAGTGGGAGACCCAGTACTTC CASTLPRGGQWETQYF
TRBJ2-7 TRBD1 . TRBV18 TGTGCCAGCTCAGGGGACAGGACGGTCGAGCAGTACTTC CASSGDRTVEQYF